This T cell receptor beta chain was captured in a study of blood T cells in healthy people across ages. Trimming took 3 bases from V and 2 from J; bases not matched to a gene: 10. Germline CDR1 reads DFQATT; CDR2 reads SNEGSKA (reference sequence). The CDR3 is 16 residues long. Sample-barcoded 5' priming and a J-beta primer mix drove a second PCR of roughly 6 to 12 cycles. A 12-random-nucleotide template-switch adaptor tagged each cDNA molecule. TCRdb reprocessed the 5' RACE reads with MiXCR, giving one entry per CDR3 protein. The sample shows more than 750,000 distinct CDR3 sequences, about 27% of them seen only once. This clonotype was detected ten times or more. The same sample was also studied in work on T cells of mothers and their children.

The sequenced material came from blood. The clonotype was recovered from a woman between 40 and 50 years old in good health. The chain recombines TRBV20-1 with TRBJ2-3; the match to TRBD2 covers 8 bases. The CDR3 sequence: CSASLSGAHLTDTQYF. The CDR3 DNA is TGCAGTGCTAGCCTTAGCGGGGCCCACCTCACAGATACGCAGTATTTT.